Included here is one TCR beta chain sequence, with context. As handled by the study authors: Estimated nucleated cell counts came from reference gene primer amplification. Sequencing was performed with immunoSEQ multiplex PCR; in TCRdb, only in-frame clones are kept and a portion is missing. V and J calls and clone size are those listed in that table; D and trimming were worked out from the DNA. The sample has 150,000 to 200,000 clones; around 83% are singletons. The data derive from a study of blood T cell repertoires in COVID-19. Study summary: The origin of the acute and convalescent COVID-19 samples was the United States, Italy and Spain.

V lost 7 bases to trimming and J lost 2 bases; unmatched junction nucleotides: 13. The CDR3 runs to 16 residues. Germline V lookup: CDR1 SQVTM, CDR2 ANQGSEA. The specimen was peripheral blood. This receptor was obtained from a woman in her seventies who had recovered from COVID-19. This chain joins TRBV29-1 and TRBJ2-3; 9 nucleotides agree with TRBD2. The CDR3, as DNA: TGCAGCGCCCCCTTGGGTAGCGGGAGCCCCACAGATACGCAGTATTTT. Translation gives CSAPLGSGSPTDTQYF.